This T cell receptor beta chain was obtained from a study of technical replicates of blood from a few donors. The V end lost 2 bases, the J end lost 7 bases, and 17 bases lay between the germline ends. Per the germline V gene, CDR1 is MNHEY and CDR2 is SVGAGI. The CDR3 has 15 amino acids. Assay used: immunoSEQ multiplex PCR; TCRdb lists only in-frame clones, some missing. The sample lists about 84,000 clones, 85% to 95% occurring once. This clone was observed a single time. The origin of this receptor is a human donor in good health. Sequences were obtained from T cells isolated from PBMCs. The V call is TRBV6-5, the J call TRBJ1-2, with a weak D call TRBD1 (6 bases). Here the CDR3 DNA reads TGTGCCAGCAGTTACGAACCAGGGGTCGACAGTGGCTACACCTTC. This translates into CASSYEPGVDSGYTF.